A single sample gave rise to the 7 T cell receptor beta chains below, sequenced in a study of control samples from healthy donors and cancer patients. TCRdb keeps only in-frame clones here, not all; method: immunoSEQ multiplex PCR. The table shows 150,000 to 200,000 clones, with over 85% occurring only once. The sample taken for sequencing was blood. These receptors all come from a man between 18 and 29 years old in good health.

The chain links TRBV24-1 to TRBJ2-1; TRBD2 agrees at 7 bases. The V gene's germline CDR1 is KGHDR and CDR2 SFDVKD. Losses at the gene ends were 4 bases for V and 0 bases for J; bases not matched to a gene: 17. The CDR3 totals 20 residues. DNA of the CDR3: TGTGCCACCAGTGAAGCCCCGGGGGGTCCAGAAATCCGCTCCTACAATGAGCAGTTCTTC. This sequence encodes CATSEAPGGPEIRSYNEQFF.

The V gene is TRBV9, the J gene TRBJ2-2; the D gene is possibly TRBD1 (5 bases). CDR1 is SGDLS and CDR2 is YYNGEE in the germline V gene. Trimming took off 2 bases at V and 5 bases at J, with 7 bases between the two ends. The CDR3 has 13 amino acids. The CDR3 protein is CASSVRQTGELFF. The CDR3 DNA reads TGTGCCAGCAGCGTTAGACAGACCGGGGAGCTGTTTTTT. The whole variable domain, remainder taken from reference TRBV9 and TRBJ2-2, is DSGVTQTPKHLITATGQRVTLRCSPRSGDLSVYWYQQSLDQGLQFLIQYYNGEERAKGNILERFSAQQFPDLHSELNLSSLELGDSALYFCASSVRQTGELFFGEGSRLTVL.

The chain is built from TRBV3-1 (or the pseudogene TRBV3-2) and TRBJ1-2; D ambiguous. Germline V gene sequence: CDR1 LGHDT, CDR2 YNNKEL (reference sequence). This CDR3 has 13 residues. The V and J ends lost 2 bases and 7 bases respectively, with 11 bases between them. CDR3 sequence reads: CASSQNPYPGYTF. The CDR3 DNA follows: TGTGCCAGCAGCCAAAACCCTTATCCTGGCTACACCTTC.

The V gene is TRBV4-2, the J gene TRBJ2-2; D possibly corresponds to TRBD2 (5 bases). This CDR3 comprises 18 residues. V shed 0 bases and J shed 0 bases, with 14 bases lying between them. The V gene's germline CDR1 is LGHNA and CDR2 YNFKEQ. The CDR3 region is CASSQDYGEFTNTGELFF. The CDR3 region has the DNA TGTGCCAGCAGCCAAGATTATGGGGAGTTTACGAACACCGGGGAGCTGTTTTTT.

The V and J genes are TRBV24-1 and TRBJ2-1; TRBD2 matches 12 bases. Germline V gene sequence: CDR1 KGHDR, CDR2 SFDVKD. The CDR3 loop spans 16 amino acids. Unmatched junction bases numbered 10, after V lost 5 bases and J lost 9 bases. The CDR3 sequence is CATSGTLTSGGFEQFF. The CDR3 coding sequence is TGTGCCACCAGTGGAACTCTGACTAGCGGGGGATTTGAGCAGTTCTTC.

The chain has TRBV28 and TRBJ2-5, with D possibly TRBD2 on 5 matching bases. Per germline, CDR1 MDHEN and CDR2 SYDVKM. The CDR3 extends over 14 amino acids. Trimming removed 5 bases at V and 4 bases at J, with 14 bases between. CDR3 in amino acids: CASSLPATRETQYF. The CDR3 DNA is TGTGCCAGCAGTCTGCCGGCCACTAGAGAGACCCAGTACTTC. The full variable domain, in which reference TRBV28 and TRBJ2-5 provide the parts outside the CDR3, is DVKVTQSSRYLVKRTGEKVFLECVQDMDHENMFWYRQDPGLGLRLIYFSYDVKMKEKGDIPEGYSVSREKKERFSLILESASTNQTSMYLCASSLPATRETQYFGPGTRLLVL.

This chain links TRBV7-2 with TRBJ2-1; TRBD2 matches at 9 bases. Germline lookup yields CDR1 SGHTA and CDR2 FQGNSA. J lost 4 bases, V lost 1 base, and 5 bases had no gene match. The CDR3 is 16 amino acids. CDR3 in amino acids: CASSLGAGGRYNEQFF. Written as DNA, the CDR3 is TGTGCCAGCAGCTTAGGAGCGGGGGGTCGTTACAATGAGCAGTTCTTC.